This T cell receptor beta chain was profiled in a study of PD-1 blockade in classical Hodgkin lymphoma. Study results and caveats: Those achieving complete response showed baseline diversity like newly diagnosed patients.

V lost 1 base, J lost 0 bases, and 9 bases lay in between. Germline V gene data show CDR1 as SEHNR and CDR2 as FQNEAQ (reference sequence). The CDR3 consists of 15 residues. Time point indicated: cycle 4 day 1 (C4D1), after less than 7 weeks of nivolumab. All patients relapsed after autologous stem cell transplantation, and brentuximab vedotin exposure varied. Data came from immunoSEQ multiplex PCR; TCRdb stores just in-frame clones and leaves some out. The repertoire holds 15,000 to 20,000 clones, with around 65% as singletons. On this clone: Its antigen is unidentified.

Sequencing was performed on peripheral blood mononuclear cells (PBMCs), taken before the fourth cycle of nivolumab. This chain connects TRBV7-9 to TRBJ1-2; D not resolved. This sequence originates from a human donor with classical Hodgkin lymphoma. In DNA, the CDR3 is TGTGCCAGCAGCTTAGAAGTAGCGTCTAACTATGGCTACACCTTC. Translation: CASSLEVASNYGYTF.